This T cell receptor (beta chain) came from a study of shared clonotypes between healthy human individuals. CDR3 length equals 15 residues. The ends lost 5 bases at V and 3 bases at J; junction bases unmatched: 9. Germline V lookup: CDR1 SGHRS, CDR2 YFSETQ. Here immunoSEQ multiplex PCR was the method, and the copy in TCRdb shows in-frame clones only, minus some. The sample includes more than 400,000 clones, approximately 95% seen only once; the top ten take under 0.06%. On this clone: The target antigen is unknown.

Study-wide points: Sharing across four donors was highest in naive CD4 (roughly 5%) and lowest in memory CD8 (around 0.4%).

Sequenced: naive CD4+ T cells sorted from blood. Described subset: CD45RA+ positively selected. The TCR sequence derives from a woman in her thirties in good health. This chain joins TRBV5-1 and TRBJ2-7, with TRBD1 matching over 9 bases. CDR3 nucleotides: TGCGCCAGCAGTCCCCGGACAGGGGAAAACTACGAGCAGTACTTC. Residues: CASSPRTGENYEQYF.